A selection of T cell receptor beta chains follows, all from one sample in a study of cytomegalovirus exposure and HLA in healthy donors. Libraries were prepared by immunoSEQ multiplex PCR; TCRdb keeps only in-frame clonotypes and omits some of them. The sample yields 200,000 or so clones, almost 85% seen once. Sequenced: PBMCs. The receptors derive from a boy between 10 and 17 years old in good health and CMV-seronegative. CDR3s include the opening cysteine and the closing phenylalanine or tryptophan. D genes are given only for firm matches. Clone size is shown for a subset of rows, as once, few, many or a class of expanded clone.

d_call j_call v_call clone_size cdr3_nt cdr3_aa
. TRBJ2-7 TRBV2 . TGTGCCAGCAGCAGACAAGTTTACGAGCAGTACTTC CASSRQVYEQYF
TRBD2 TRBJ2-3 TRBV27 . TGTGCCAGCAGTTTATTCCCGGGGGGGAGCACAGATACGCAGTATTTT CASSLFPGGSTDTQYF
. TRBJ2-1 TRBV19 . TGTGCCACCGTCCGGGACACTAGCTCCTACAATGAGCAGTTCTTC CATVRDTSSYNEQFF
. TRBJ2-7 TRBV14 . TGTGCCAGCAGCCAAGATTGGCTAGCCTACGAGCAGTACTTC CASSQDWLAYEQYF
TRBD1 TRBJ2-7 TRBV28 . TGTGCCAGCAGTTCCCTCGGACAGGGTCTAACCTACGAGCAGTACTTC CASSSLGQGLTYEQYF
. TRBJ2-3 TRBV2 . TGTGCCACTCCTAAGGGGGATACGCAGTATTTT CATPKGDTQYF
. TRBJ1-5 TRBV7-8 . TGTGCCAGCAGCTTGACAGCGAGCAATCAGCCCCAGCATTTT CASSLTASNQPQHF
TRBD1 TRBJ1-2 TRBV30 . TGTGCCTGGAGCCCCGGGACAGGGTACTATGGCTACACCTTC CAWSPGTGYYGYTF
. TRBJ2-7 TRBV5-5 . TGTGCCAGCAGCTTGGCCGGGGGGCCATACGAGCAGTACTTC CASSLAGGPYEQYF
TRBD1 TRBJ2-2 TRBV5-1 . TGCGCCAGCAGCCCACGGACAGGGCCCGATGACGGGGAGCTGTTTTTT CASSPRTGPDDGELFF
TRBD1 TRBJ1-1 TRBV18 . TGTGCCAGCTCACCACAAAGACAGGGGGCTAACACTGAAGCTTTCTTT CASSPQRQGANTEAFF
TRBD2 TRBJ2-1 TRBV28 . TGTGCCAGCAGCCGACGACTAGCGGGGACTATCTACAATGAGCAGTTCTTC CASSRRLAGTIYNEQFF
TRBD2 TRBJ2-3 TRBV19 . TGTGCCAGTGGGGAGCGGGGAGATGGCACAGATACGCAGTATTTT CASGERGDGTDTQYF
. TRBJ2-5 TRBV19 . TGTGCCAGTAGTATAGATGGCCATACACAAGAGACCCAGTACTTC CASSIDGHTQETQYF
. TRBJ1-1 TRBV28 . TGTGCCAGCAGTTTCGGGGAGAACACTGAAGCTTTCTTT CASSFGENTEAFF
TRBD1 TRBJ2-7 TRBV7-2 . TGTGCCAGCAGCCCCTTCCCGACAGGGCCCGAGCAGTACTTC CASSPFPTGPEQYF
. TRBJ2-1 TRBV6-1 . TGTGCCAGCAGTTATAGATCCCCTTACAATGAGCAGTTCTTC CASSYRSPYNEQFF
. TRBJ1-2 TRBV2 . TGTGCCAGCAGTGACTCCGGGTATGGCTACACCTTC CASSDSGYGYTF
. TRBJ1-6 TRBV11-2 . TGTGCCAGCCAGCTTCGGCGGTTCTCTAATTCACCCCTCCACTTT CASQLRRFSNSPLHF
. TRBJ2-7 TRBV6-1 . TGTGCCAGCAGTAATCTGGACAGAAACGAGCAGTACTTC CASSNLDRNEQYF
. TRBJ2-1 TRBV5-1 . TGCGCCAGCAGCTTAGACTACACTTCCTACAATGAGCAGTTCTTC CASSLDYTSYNEQFF
. TRBJ2-7 TRBV6-5 . TGTGCCAGCACTTACGACCCAACAGGCAGGTACTACGAGCAGTACTTC CASTYDPTGRYYEQYF
. TRBJ2-7 TRBV28 . TGTGCCAGCAGTTTAGCAGGGGACCTTCTCGAGCAGTACTTC CASSLAGDLLEQYF
TRBD1 TRBJ1-2 TRBV27 . TGTGCCAGTACCACCTACAGGGGCCCGCATAACTATGGCTACACCTTC CASTTYRGPHNYGYTF
. TRBJ1-1 TRBV18 . TGTGCCAGCTCACCACCGGGCAGGGTGAACACTGAAGCTTTCTTT CASSPPGRVNTEAFF
. TRBJ2-1 TRBV10-2 . TGCGCCAGCAGATCGGGAGTTTACAATGAGCAGTTCTTC CASRSGVYNEQFF
TRBD1 TRBJ2-7 TRBV7-9 . TGTGCCAGCAGCTACCTCCGACAGGGTGACTACGAGCAGTACTTC CASSYLRQGDYEQYF
TRBD1 TRBJ1-3 TRBV28 . TGTGCCAGCAGTACCCCGACAGGGGGGGGAAACACCATATATTTT CASSTPTGGGNTIYF
. TRBJ1-4 TRBV20-1 . TGCAGTGCTCGGGTGGGTGAAAAACTGTTTTTT CSARVGEKLFF
TRBD1 TRBJ2-6 TRBV5-1 once TGCGCCAGCAGCCTGACAGGGGCTGGGGCCAACGTCCTGACTTTC CASSLTGAGANVLTF
TRBD2 TRBJ2-1 TRBV2 . TGTGCCAGCAGCCCAACTGAACCGGGACTACAGTTCTTC CASSPTEPGLQFF
. TRBJ1-5 TRBV30 . TGTGCCTGGAGTGGGGGCAGGGAATATCAGCCCCAGCATTTT CAWSGGREYQPQHF
TRBD2 TRBJ2-7 TRBV30 few TGTGCCTGGAGTGGGACTAGCGTCGAGCAGTACTTC CAWSGTSVEQYF
TRBD1 TRBJ1-2 TRBV6-4 . TGTGCCAGCAGTGACGGGGGGTTAGAAGGGGGCGACTATGGCTACACCTTC CASSDGGLEGGDYGYTF
. TRBJ2-3 TRBV29-1 . TGCAGCGTTGTGGGGGCCGCAGATACGCAGTATTTT CSVVGAADTQYF
TRBD1 TRBJ2-7 TRBV6-5 few TGTGCCAGCAGTTCACGACAGGGTTCTTATGAGCAGTACTTC CASSSRQGSYEQYF
. TRBJ1-5 TRBV19 . TGTGCCAGTAGTATGGAGCTATCTTTCCATTTT CASSMELSFHF
. TRBJ2-5 TRBV5-4 . TGTGCCAGCAGCTTGAAAGGCGGCCAAGAGACCCAGTACTTC CASSLKGGQETQYF
. TRBJ1-1 TRBV15 . TGTGCCACCAGCAGAGAAATGATACAGCCTGAAGCTTTCTTT CATSREMIQPEAFF
. TRBJ1-5 TRBV27 . TGTGCCAGCAGTTTTGGGGGGAGTCAGCCCCAGCATTTT CASSFGGSQPQHF
TRBD1 TRBJ1-1 TRBV28 once TGTGCCAGCAGTCCCCCGGGACAGGAGACTGAAGCTTTCTTT CASSPPGQETEAFF